A single sample is the source of the 25 T cell receptor beta chains below, sequenced in a study of post-analysis software for immune sequencing data. Study outcomes and limitations: Patients used about five TRBV segments, including TRBV5-6, TRBV5-1 and TRBV20-1, more often than controls.

No antigen is known for these receptors. Included in the TCR beta cDNA libraries were unique molecular identifiers. TCRdb reprocessed the PCR reads via MiXCR and lists one record per CDR3 protein. In the table there are around 700,000 distinct CDR3 sequences, 59% of which are singletons. Sequencing was carried out using blood. The receptor set was obtained from a girl aged 2-15 years with multiple sclerosis.

The chain has TRBV6-5 and TRBJ1-2; D is unclear. Trimming shortened V by 0 bases and J by 0 bases, and 11 bases separated the two germline ends. The CDR3 contains 16 residues. Germline lookup yields CDR1 MNHEY and CDR2 SVGAGI. CDR3 bases: TGTGCCAGCAGTTACTCGACAATCTCAACTAACTATGGCTACACCTTC. Protein sequence: CASSYSTISTNYGYTF.

The V call is TRBV24-1, the J call TRBJ2-1, with TRBD2 as a possible D gene (5 bases). The V end lost 3 bases, the J end lost 7 bases, and 18 bases lay between the germline ends. Germline CDR1 and CDR2: KGHDR and SFDVKD. The CDR3 is 16 amino acids. The CDR3 reads CATSDPTGEGNNEQFF. CDR3 DNA sequence: TGTGCCACCAGTGATCCGACCGGTGAGGGAAATAATGAGCAGTTCTTC.

The V gene is TRBV7-9, the J gene TRBJ2-7, with 9 bases identical to TRBD2. Near its end, the DNA agrees better with TRBJ2-5, so the J call may be wrong. The CDR3 extends over 16 amino acids. Looked up from germline, CDR1 is SEHNR and CDR2 is FQNEAQ (reference sequence). The CDR3 nucleotides are TGTGCCAGCAGCTTATGGAGTAGCGGGGGAGAAGAGACCCAGTACTTC. Its translation is CASSLWSSGGEETQYF.

This chain uses TRBV15 with TRBJ2-7; D not resolved. The CDR3 totals 13 residues. Germline V gene lookup returns CDR1 LNHNV and CDR2 YYDKDF (reference sequence). The V gene lost 0 bases and the J gene lost 2 bases, with 5 bases spanning the gap. The CDR3 DNA sequence: TGTGCCACCAGCAGAGATTGGACCTACGAGCAGTACTTC. Translating gives CATSRDWTYEQYF.

This chain uses TRBV12-3 or TRBV12-4 with TRBJ2-5; D unresolved. The CDR3 runs 12 residues. V was clipped by 6 bases and J by 3 bases, with 8 bases between them. The CDR3 nucleotides read TGTGCCAGCAGCCATTTGGAAGAGACCCAGTACTTC. Its protein is CASSHLEETQYF.

This clonotype was detected only once. This rearrangement joins TRBV20-1 to TRBJ2-1; 12 bases are shared with TRBD2. The V gene's germline CDR1 is DFQATT and CDR2 SNEGSKA (reference sequence). J gave up 4 bases and V 3 bases, and 10 bases lay outside the gene matches. CDR3 length: 17 residues. The DNA of the CDR3 is TGCAGTGCTAGGGATTTACTAGCGGGGGGCCTTTACAATGAGCAGTTCTTC. It yields the protein CSARDLLAGGLYNEQFF.

This clonotype showed up just a few times. The chain links TRBV12-3 or TRBV12-4 to TRBJ2-3; D is perhaps TRBD2 (5 bases). V was cut by 6 bases and J by 2 bases, with 12 bases left in between. The CDR3 extends over 14 amino acids. CDR3 DNA: TGTGCCAGCAGACTTCTAGCTTTCACAGATACGCAGTATTTT. Amino acids: CASRLLAFTDTQYF.

This chain uses TRBV5-1 with TRBJ2-1, with a weak D call TRBD2 (6 bases). CDR3 size: 16 residues. The germline CDR1 and CDR2 sequences are SGHRS and YFSETQ. The V end was cut by 0 bases, the J end by 8 bases, with 18 bases between. The CDR3 sequence: CASSLATKVEGDEQFF. CDR3 in DNA: TGCGCCAGCAGCTTGGCCACCAAGGTGGAGGGAGATGAGCAGTTCTTC.

The V call is TRBV5-6, the J call TRBJ2-7, with D uncertain. The end of the DNA is better explained by TRBJ2-4, so the J call may be wrong. Per the germline V gene, CDR1 is SGHDT and CDR2 is YYEEEE. This CDR3 has 14 residues. In nucleotides, the CDR3 is TGTGCCAGCAGCTTTAGGGCAGGTCTGGACATTCAGTACTTC. It specifies CASSFRAGLDIQYF.

The rearrangement links TRBV20-1 to TRBJ2-1; 8 bases match TRBD1. The CDR3 consists of 13 residues. Germline V lookup: CDR1 DFQATT, CDR2 SNEGSKA (reference sequence). The trim removed 3 bases at V and 5 bases at J, leaving 3 bases unmatched. CDR3 in DNA: TGCAGTGCTAGCAGGGGGCGCGACAATGAGCAGTTCTTC. Translating gives CSASRGRDNEQFF.

V and J are TRBV7-9 and TRBJ2-5, with 7 bases fitting TRBD1. Per germline, CDR1 SEHNR and CDR2 FQNEAQ (reference sequence). V gave up 1 base and J gave up 0 bases; unmatched junction bases: 11. The CDR3 has 18 amino acids. The CDR3 protein is CASSLGQGQPRYQETQYF. The CDR3, as DNA: TGTGCCAGCAGCTTAGGACAGGGACAGCCCAGGTACCAAGAGACCCAGTACTTC.

The chain links TRBV20-1 to TRBJ2-3; the D is unclear. The CDR3 consists of 11 residues. Germline-derived CDR1 and CDR2 are DFQATT and SNEGSKA (reference sequence). V lost 2 bases to trimming and J lost 5 bases, with 5 bases between them. The CDR3: CSARKGDTQYF. CDR3 bases: TGCAGTGCTAGAAAGGGAGATACGCAGTATTTT.

This clonotype showed up just a few times. The rearrangement joins TRBV11-2 to TRBJ2-3, with D tentatively TRBD2 (5 bases). The CDR3 totals 14 residues. The germline V gene has CDR1 SGHAT and CDR2 FQNNGV. Trimming took off 2 bases at V and 4 bases at J, with 10 bases between the two ends. The CDR3 coding sequence is TGTGCCAGCAGCTTATCGGTGAGGGCAGATACGCAGTATTTT. This translates into CASSLSVRADTQYF.

The rearrangement joins TRBV12-3 or TRBV12-4 to TRBJ1-2, with 9 bases fitting TRBD1. Unmatched junction bases numbered 3, after V lost 0 bases and J lost 7 bases. CDR3 length: 14 residues. The CDR3 coding sequence is TGTGCCAGCAGTTTAGCCGGACAGGGGTTTGGCTACACCTTC. Amino acids: CASSLAGQGFGYTF.

This chain links TRBV5-1 with TRBJ2-5; 10 bases line up with TRBD2. Germline CDR1 is SGHRS and CDR2 is YFSETQ. This CDR3 is built from 16 residues. V lost 4 bases, J lost 2 bases, and 8 bases stayed unmatched. The CDR3: CASSTASGRNQETQYF. CDR3 DNA: TGCGCCAGCAGCACCGCTAGCGGGAGAAATCAAGAGACCCAGTACTTC.

V is TRBV7-2 and J is TRBJ1-1; 7 bases fit TRBD1. Germline CDR1 and CDR2: SGHTA and FQGNSA. V dropped 4 bases and J dropped 11; count of bases not matched to a gene: 13. The CDR3 runs 14 residues. The CDR3 sequence: CASSSMTGCDKAFF. In nucleotides, the CDR3 is TGTGCCAGCAGCTCAATGACAGGGTGTGATAAGGCTTTCTTT.

The chain couples TRBV27 to TRBJ2-7; D might be TRBD2 (6 bases). Germline CDR1 reads MNHEY; CDR2 reads SMNVEV (reference sequence). The V end was cut by 0 bases, the J end by 0 bases, with 9 bases between. The CDR3 extends over 15 amino acids. The CDR3 protein is CASSLSVGSSYEQYF. The CDR3, as DNA: TGTGCCAGCAGTTTATCGGTCGGGAGCTCCTACGAGCAGTACTTC.

This rearrangement joins TRBV4-1 to TRBJ2-3; D perhaps matches TRBD2 (6 bases). CDR3 length equals 13 residues. V lost 7 bases and J 0 bases, leaving 8 bases between the germline ends. Looked up from germline, CDR1 is MGHRA and CDR2 is YSYEKL. The CDR3 DNA reads TGCGCCAGCATGGCGGGAAGCACAGATACGCAGTATTTT. Its protein is CASMAGSTDTQYF.

This rearrangement joins TRBV3-1 to TRBJ2-3; 8 bases map to TRBD1. This CDR3 region has 16 residues. V gave up 3 bases and J gave up 2 bases; unmatched junction bases: 7. Germline CDR1 is LGHDT and CDR2 is YNNKEL (reference sequence). The CDR3 DNA reads as TGTGCCAGCAGCCATACGGACAGGGCTCTCACAGATACGCAGTATTTT. Translated, it gives CASSHTDRALTDTQYF.

At least ten counts were recorded for this clonotype. The genes are TRBV3-1 and TRBJ2-1; TRBD2 might be the D (5 bases). The CDR3 length is 14 residues. The germline V and J ends were trimmed by 0 bases and 6 bases, with 9 bases remaining between them. CDR1 is LGHDT, CDR2 YNNKEL, per germline (reference sequence). The CDR3 region has the DNA TGTGCCAGCAGCCAAGATCTTCGGGGCAATGAGCAGTTCTTC. Its protein product is CASSQDLRGNEQFF.

This chain links TRBV9 with TRBJ2-7; weak D call: TRBD2 (6 bases). The CDR3 consists of 15 residues. The ends were cut back, 0 bases at V and 4 bases at J, with 14 bases in the middle. The V gene's germline CDR1 is SGDLS and CDR2 YYNGEE. CDR3 amino acids: CASSVGLGGDYEQYF. The CDR3 region has the DNA TGTGCCAGCAGCGTAGGTCTCGGCGGGGATTACGAGCAGTACTTC. The full variable domain, completed using reference TRBV9 and TRBJ2-7, is DSGVTQTPKHLITATGQRVTLRCSPRSGDLSVYWYQQSLDQGLQFLIQYYNGEERAKGNILERFSAQQFPDLHSELNLSSLELGDSALYFCASSVGLGGDYEQYFGPGTRLTVT.

The chain links TRBV9 to TRBJ2-5; D unresolved. V gave up 5 bases and J gave up 5 bases, with 10 bases separating them. Germline CDR1 is SGDLS and CDR2 is YYNGEE. CDR3 size: 12 residues. CDR3 sequence reads: CASSSIGETQYF. Written as DNA, the CDR3 is TGTGCCAGCAGTAGTATAGGGGAGACCCAGTACTTC.

This clonotype was counted at least ten times. Mismatch with germline at one junction end may stem from a read error. This chain uses TRBV5-1 with TRBJ2-1, with 13 positions matching TRBD2. The V gene's germline CDR1 is SGHRS and CDR2 YFSETQ. This CDR3 spans 15 amino acids. The CDR3 loop is CASSPTSGGYNEQFF. The CDR3 coding sequence is TGTGCCAGCAGCCCGACTAGCGGGGGGTACAATGAGCAGTTCTTC.

The chain employs TRBV7-9 and TRBJ2-1, with D perhaps TRBD2 (5 bases). CDR1 is SEHNR and CDR2 is FQNEAQ in the germline V gene (reference sequence). The CDR3 is 12 residues long. Trimming cost V 2 bases and J 7 bases, with 6 bases left between them. In DNA form, the CDR3 reads TGTGCCAGCAGCTTAATAGCGAATGAGCAGTTCTTC. It translates to CASSLIANEQFF.

This clonotype was seen only a few times. V gene TRBV4-3 combines with J gene TRBJ1-5; unclear D gene. The CDR3 consists of 15 residues. Trimming stripped 4 bases from V and 2 bases from J, with 12 bases between. CDR1 and CDR2 from the germline V gene are LGHNA and YSLEER. The CDR3 is CASSPPWHGNQPQHF. The CDR3 DNA sequence: TGCGCCAGCAGCCCCCCTTGGCACGGCAATCAGCCCCAGCATTTT.